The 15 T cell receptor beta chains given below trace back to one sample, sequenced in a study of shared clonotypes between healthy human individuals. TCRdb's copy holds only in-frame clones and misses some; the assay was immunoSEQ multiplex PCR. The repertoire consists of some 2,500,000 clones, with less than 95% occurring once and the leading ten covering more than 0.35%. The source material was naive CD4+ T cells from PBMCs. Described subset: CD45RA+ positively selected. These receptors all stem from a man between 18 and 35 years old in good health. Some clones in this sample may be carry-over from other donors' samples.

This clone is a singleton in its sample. The CDR3 loop is CASSPGARNYGYTF. The CDR3 DNA sequence: TGTGCCAGCTCACCGGGGGCCAGAAACTATGGCTACACCTTC. The chain carries TRBV18 and TRBJ1-2; tentatively, D is TRBD1 (6 bases). V shed 3 bases and J shed 2 bases, with 10 bases lying between them. The length of the CDR3 is 14 residues. Germline CDR1 KGHSH, CDR2 LQKENI.

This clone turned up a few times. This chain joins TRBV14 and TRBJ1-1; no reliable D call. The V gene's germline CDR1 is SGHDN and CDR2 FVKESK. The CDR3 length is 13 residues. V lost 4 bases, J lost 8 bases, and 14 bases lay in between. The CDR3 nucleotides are TGTGCCAGCAGCCTAAAGCTAGGGTTAGAAGCTTTCTTT. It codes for CASSLKLGLEAFF.

The CDR3 protein is CASSPVRVAGYYEQYF. The CDR3 DNA reads TGTGCCAGCAGCCCGGTTAGGGTAGCGGGATACTACGAGCAGTACTTC. The J gene is TRBJ2-7, the V gene TRBV7-8; 8 nucleotides match TRBD2. Germline CDR1 is SGHVS and CDR2 is FQNEAQ. V lost 5 bases and J lost 3; bases outside the gene matches: 12. The CDR3 totals 16 residues.

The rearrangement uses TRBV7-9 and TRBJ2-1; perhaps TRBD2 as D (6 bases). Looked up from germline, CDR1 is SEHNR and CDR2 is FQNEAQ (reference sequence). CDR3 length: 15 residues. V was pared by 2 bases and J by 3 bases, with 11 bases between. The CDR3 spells CASSLTGAGYNEQFF. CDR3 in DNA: TGTGCCAGCAGCTTAACAGGAGCGGGCTACAATGAGCAGTTCTTC.

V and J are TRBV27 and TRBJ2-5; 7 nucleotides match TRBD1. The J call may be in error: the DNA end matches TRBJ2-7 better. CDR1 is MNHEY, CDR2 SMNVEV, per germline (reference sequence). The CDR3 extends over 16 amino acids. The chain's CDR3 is CASTTSARQGTYEQYF. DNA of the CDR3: TGTGCCAGCACCACGTCCGCCCGACAGGGAACCTACGAGCAGTACTTC.

The CDR3 coding sequence is TGCGCCAGCACTGGGACACGACAAGAGACCCAGTACTTC. Translation gives CASTGTRQETQYF. V usage is TRBV5-1 and J usage is TRBJ2-5, with D possibly being TRBD1 (6 bases). Germline V gene data show CDR1 as SGHRS and CDR2 as YFSETQ. The length of the CDR3 is 13 residues. The ends were cut back, 6 bases at V and 2 bases at J, with 11 bases in the middle.

The CDR3 reads CASSLTAGSTEAFF. The DNA for the CDR3 is TGTGCCAGCAGCTTGACAGCTGGGTCCACTGAAGCTTTCTTT. The V call is TRBV11-2, the J call TRBJ1-1; the D gene is possibly TRBD1 (5 bases). The CDR3 sequence is 14 residues long. Trimming removed 3 bases at V and 4 bases at J, with 12 bases between. The germline V gene has CDR1 SGHAT and CDR2 FQNNGV. Full variable domain (rest looked up from reference TRBV11-2 and TRBJ1-1): EAGVAQSPRYKIIEKRQSVAFWCNPISGHATLYWYQQILGQGPKLLIQFQNNGVVDDSQLPKDRFSAERLKGVDSTLKIQPAKLEDSAVYLCASSLTAGSTEAFFGQGTRLTVV.

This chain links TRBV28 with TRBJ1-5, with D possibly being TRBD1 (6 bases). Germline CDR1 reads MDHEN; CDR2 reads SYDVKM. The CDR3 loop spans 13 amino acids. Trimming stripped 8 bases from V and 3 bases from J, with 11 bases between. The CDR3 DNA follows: TGTGCCAGCTATGGACAGTTCAATCAGCCCCAGCATTTT. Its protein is CASYGQFNQPQHF.

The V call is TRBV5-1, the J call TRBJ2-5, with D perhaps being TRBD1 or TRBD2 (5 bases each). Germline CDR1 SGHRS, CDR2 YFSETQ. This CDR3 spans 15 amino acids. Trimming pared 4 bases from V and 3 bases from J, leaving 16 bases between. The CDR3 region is CASSGAGTKEETQYF. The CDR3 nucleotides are TGCGCCAGCAGCGGAGCCGGGACGAAAGAAGAGACCCAGTACTTC.

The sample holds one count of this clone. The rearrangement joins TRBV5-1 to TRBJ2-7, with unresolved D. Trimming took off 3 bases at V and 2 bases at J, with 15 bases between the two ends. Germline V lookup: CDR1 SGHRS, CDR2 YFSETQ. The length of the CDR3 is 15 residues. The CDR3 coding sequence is TGCGCCAGCAGCTCGGGCTTGACGGCCACCTACGAGCAGTACTTC. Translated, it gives CASSSGLTATYEQYF.

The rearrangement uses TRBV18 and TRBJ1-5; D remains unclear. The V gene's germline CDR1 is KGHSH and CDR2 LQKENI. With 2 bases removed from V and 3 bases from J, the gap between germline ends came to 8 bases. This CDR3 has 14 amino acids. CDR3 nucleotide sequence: TGTGCCAGCTCACCATCCCAAGACAATCAGCCCCAGCATTTT. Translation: CASSPSQDNQPQHF.

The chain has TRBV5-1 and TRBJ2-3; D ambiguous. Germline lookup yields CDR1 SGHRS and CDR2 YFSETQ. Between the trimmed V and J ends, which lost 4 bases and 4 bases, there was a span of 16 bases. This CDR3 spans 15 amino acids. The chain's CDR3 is CASSTPATAADTQYF. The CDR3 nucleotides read TGCGCCAGCAGCACCCCCGCTACGGCGGCAGATACGCAGTATTTT. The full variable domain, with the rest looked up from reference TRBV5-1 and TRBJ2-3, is KAGVTQTPRYLIKTRGQQVTLSCSPISGHRSVSWYQQTPGQGLQFLFEYFSETQRNKGNFPGRFSGRQFSNSRSEMNVSTLELGDSALYLCASSTPATAADTQYFGPGTRLTVL.

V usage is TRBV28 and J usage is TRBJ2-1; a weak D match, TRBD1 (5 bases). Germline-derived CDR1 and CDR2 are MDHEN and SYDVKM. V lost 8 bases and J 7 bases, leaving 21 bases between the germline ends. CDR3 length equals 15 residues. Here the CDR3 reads CASWSRLDRTNEQFF. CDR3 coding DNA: TGTGCCAGCTGGTCCCGCCTAGACAGAACTAATGAGCAGTTCTTC.

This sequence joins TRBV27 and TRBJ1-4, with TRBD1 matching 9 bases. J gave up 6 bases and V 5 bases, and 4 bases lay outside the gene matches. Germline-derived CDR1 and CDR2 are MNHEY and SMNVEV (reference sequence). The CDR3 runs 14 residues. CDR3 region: CASSRDRGYEKLFF. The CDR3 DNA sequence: TGTGCCAGCAGTCGAGACAGGGGGTATGAAAAACTGTTTTTT. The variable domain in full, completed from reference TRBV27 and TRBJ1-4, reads EAQVTQNPRYLITVTGKKLTVTCSQNMNHEYMSWYRQDPGLGLRQIYYSMNVEVTDKGDVPEGYKVSRKEKRNFPLILESPSPNQTSLYFCASSRDRGYEKLFFGSGTQLSVL.

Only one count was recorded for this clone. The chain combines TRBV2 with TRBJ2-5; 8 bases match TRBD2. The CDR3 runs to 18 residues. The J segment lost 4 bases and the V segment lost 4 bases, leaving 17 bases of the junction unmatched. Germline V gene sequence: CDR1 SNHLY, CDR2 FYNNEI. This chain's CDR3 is CASSGIGLSGGSGETQYF. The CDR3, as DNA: TGTGCCAGCAGTGGCATTGGATTATCGGGGGGGTCAGGAGAGACCCAGTACTTC.